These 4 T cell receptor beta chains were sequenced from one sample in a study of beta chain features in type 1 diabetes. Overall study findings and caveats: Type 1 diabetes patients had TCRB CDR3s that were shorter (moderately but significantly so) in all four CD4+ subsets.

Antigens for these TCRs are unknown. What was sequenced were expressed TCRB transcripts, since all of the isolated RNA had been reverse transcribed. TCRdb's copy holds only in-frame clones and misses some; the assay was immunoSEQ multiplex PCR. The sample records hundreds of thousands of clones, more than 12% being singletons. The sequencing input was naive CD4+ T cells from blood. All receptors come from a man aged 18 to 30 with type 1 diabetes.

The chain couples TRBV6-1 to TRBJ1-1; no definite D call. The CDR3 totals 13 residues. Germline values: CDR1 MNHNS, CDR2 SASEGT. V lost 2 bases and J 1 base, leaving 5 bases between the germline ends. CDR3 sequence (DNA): TGTGCCAGCAGTGAATGGGGGAACACTGAAGCTTTCTTT. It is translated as CASSEWGNTEAFF.

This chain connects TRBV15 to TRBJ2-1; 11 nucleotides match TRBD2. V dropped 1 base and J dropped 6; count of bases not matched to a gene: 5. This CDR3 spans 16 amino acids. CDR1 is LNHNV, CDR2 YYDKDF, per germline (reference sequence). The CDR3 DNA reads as TGTGCCACCAGCAGAGCGACGACTAGCGGGGTCAATGAGCAGTTCTTC. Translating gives CATSRATTSGVNEQFF.

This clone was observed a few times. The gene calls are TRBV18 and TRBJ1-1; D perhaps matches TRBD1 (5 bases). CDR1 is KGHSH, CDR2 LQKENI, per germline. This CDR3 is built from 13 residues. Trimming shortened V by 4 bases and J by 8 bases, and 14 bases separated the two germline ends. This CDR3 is CASSLFWGKEAFF. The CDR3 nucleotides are TGTGCCAGCTCACTCTTCTGGGGGAAGGAAGCTTTCTTT.

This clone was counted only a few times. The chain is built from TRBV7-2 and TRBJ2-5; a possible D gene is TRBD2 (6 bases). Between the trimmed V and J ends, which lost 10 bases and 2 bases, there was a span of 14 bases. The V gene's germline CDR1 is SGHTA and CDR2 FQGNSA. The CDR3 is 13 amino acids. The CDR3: CATASGRQETQYF. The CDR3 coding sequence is TGTGCCACCGCGAGCGGGCGTCAAGAGACCCAGTACTTC.